The table lists the clone carrying this TCR beta chain with many counts. The data belong to a study of T-cell reconstitution after alpha-beta-depleted transplantation in children. The TCRbeta library was prepared with unique molecular identifiers. TCRdb ran MiXCR on the PCR reads and lists one entry per CDR3 protein. The sample shows some 240,000 distinct CDR3 sequences, 9.7% of them seen only once. The germline V gene encodes CDR1 MNHEY and CDR2 SVGEGT. V was trimmed by 0 bases and J by 3 bases, leaving 15 bases between them. The CDR3 contains 17 residues. This TCR was sampled from a human donor who donated a stem cell graft to a child with SCID. The starting material was PBMCs from the stem cell graft donor, obtained from the stem cell graft. The gene calls are TRBV6-2 or TRBV6-3 and TRBJ2-4, with unresolved D. The CDR3 is CASSYSQPAGVKNIQYF. The CDR3 DNA reads as TGTGCCAGCAGTTACTCCCAGCCGGCTGGGGTCAAAAACATTCAGTACTTC.